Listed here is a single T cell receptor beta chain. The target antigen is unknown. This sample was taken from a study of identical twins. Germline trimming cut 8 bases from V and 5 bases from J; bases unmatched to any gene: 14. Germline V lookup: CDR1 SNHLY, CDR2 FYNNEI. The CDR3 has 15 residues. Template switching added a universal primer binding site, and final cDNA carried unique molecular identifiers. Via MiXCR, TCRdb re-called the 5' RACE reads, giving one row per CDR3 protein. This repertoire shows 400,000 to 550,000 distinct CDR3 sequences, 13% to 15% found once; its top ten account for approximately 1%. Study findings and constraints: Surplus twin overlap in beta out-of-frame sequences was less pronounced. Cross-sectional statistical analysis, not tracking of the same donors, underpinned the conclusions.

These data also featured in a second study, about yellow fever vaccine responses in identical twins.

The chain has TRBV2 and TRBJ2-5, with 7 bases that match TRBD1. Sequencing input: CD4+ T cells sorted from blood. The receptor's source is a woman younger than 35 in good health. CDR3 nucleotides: TGTGCCAGCTCTAGAGGGGGCACCGGCCAGGAGACCCAGTACTTC. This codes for CASSRGGTGQETQYF.